The next 5 T cell receptor beta chains were all read from a single sample in a study of PD-L1 blockade in urothelial cancer. The protocol was immunoSEQ multiplex PCR, while the TCRdb copy is restricted to in-frame clones and leaves out a portion. The data contain about 120,000 clones, roughly 91% of them singletons. Time point specified: peripheral blood 6 weeks after treatment start. This specimen consisted of PBMCs, obtained around atezolizumab (anti-PD-L1) treatment. Receptors were obtained from a man in his 60s with urothelial cancer.

With respect to this clone: One end of the junction does not line up with germline, which may come from a read error. The gene calls are TRBV7-7 and TRBJ2-1, with D perhaps matching TRBD1 (5 bases). CDR1 and CDR2 from the germline V gene are SSHAT and FNYEAQ (reference sequence). The CDR3 has 13 residues. The CDR3 loop is CASSLDFREEQFF. The CDR3 DNA reads TGTGCTAGCAGCTTAGATTTCAGGGAAGAGCAGTTCTTC.

The chain links TRBV5-1 to TRBJ2-7; D is unresolved. The CDR3 totals 12 residues. The germline V and J ends were trimmed by 2 bases and 5 bases, with 8 bases remaining between them. Germline CDR1 and CDR2: SGHRS and YFSETQ. The CDR3 DNA reads as TGCGCCAGCAGCTTTAACTACGACGAGCAGTACTTC. Encoded protein: CASSFNYDEQYF.

By share, this clone counts as medium-sized. This chain connects TRBV2 to TRBJ2-7, with 9 bases matching TRBD2. The germline gives CDR1 SNHLY, CDR2 FYNNEI. Trimming took 3 bases from V and 5 from J; bases not matched to a gene: 2. This CDR3 has 13 residues. This CDR3 reads CASSERGGNEQYF. In DNA, the CDR3 is TGTGCCAGCAGTGAGCGGGGGGGGAACGAGCAGTACTTC.

This clone was detected a few times. This chain uses TRBV28 with TRBJ1-1; 9 nucleotides line up with TRBD1. The CDR3 runs to 15 residues. The V gene's germline CDR1 is MDHEN and CDR2 SYDVKM. V shed 5 bases, J shed 8 bases, and the junction held 12 bases outside the gene matches. The CDR3 reads CASSPGDRALGEAFF. CDR3 nucleotides: TGTGCCAGCAGTCCTGGGGACAGGGCTTTGGGGGAAGCTTTCTTT.

This rearrangement joins TRBV9 to TRBJ2-1, with 10 nucleotides matching TRBD2. Germline CDR1 is SGDLS and CDR2 is YYNGEE. The CDR3 contains 16 residues. The ends lost 0 bases at V and 9 bases at J; junction bases unmatched: 9. The CDR3 DNA is TGTGCCAGCAGCGTAGGGCCCAGCGGGGGGGCCGGTGAGCAGTTCTTC. Its protein product is CASSVGPSGGAGEQFF.